Following are 20 T cell receptor beta chains from one sample sequenced in a study of cytomegalovirus exposure and HLA in healthy donors. The study ran its PCR with 60 Vbeta and 13 Jbeta primers. Sequencing was performed with immunoSEQ multiplex PCR; in TCRdb, only in-frame clones are kept and a portion is missing. The sample records about 130,000 clones, about 76% being singletons. Sequencing was done on a sample of PBMCs. The receptors were sampled from a male donor in good health and CMV-seronegative.

This chain joins TRBV19 and TRBJ1-3; 9 bases fit TRBD1. Germline values: CDR1 LNHDA, CDR2 SQIVND (reference sequence). The CDR3 runs 16 residues. With 5 bases clipped from V and 4 bases from J, the junction kept 9 bases outside the gene matches. As DNA, the CDR3 is TGTGCCAGTAGTCGTACCGGGACAGGGTTCGGAAACACCATATATTTT. Translation gives CASSRTGTGFGNTIYF.

This clone was counted once. This chain connects TRBV19 to TRBJ1-6; TRBD1 agrees at 7 bases. Looked up from germline, CDR1 is LNHDA and CDR2 is SQIVND (reference sequence). The CDR3 has 14 residues. Trimming removed 6 bases from V and 4 bases from J; junction bases left unmatched: 3. The CDR3 reads CASRGQEYNSPLHF. The CDR3 bases are TGTGCCAGTAGAGGACAGGAGTATAATTCACCCCTCCACTTT.

For the CDR3, the DNA is TGTGCCAGCAGCTTACTGGGAGGCGATGAGCAGTTCTTC. This encodes CASSLLGGDEQFF. The chain carries TRBV7-2 and TRBJ2-1, with a possible D match to TRBD2 (6 bases). CDR3 size: 13 residues. V lost 2 bases and J 8 bases, leaving 10 bases between the germline ends. Germline CDR1 reads SGHTA; CDR2 reads FQGNSA.

The J gene is TRBJ2-7, the V gene TRBV11-2; a possible D gene is TRBD1 (5 bases). Trimming pared 1 base from V and 4 bases from J, leaving 11 bases between. The CDR3 sequence is 14 residues long. CDR1 and CDR2 from the germline V gene are SGHAT and FQNNGV. The CDR3 DNA sequence: TGTGCCAGCAGCTTAGGGACAAGGGCTTACGAGCAGTACTTC. Its protein is CASSLGTRAYEQYF.

This clone was recorded only once. The rearrangement links TRBV4-2 to TRBJ1-2; the match to TRBD1 covers 9 bases. The CDR3 sequence is 14 residues long. Trimming took 3 bases from V and 5 from J; bases not matched to a gene: 4. Germline CDR1 is LGHNA and CDR2 is YNFKEQ. CDR3 residues: CASSQLQGAYGYTF. The CDR3 region has the DNA TGTGCCAGCAGCCAGTTACAGGGGGCTTATGGCTACACCTTC.

The V call is TRBV19, the J call TRBJ1-5; D is uncertain. Germline assignment: CDR1 LNHDA and CDR2 SQIVND (reference sequence). There are 15 residues in the CDR3. Trimming stripped 3 bases from V and 2 bases from J, with 11 bases between. The chain's CDR3 is CASSIGGLRNQPQHF. CDR3 sequence (DNA): TGTGCCAGTAGTATCGGCGGCTTGCGCAATCAGCCCCAGCATTTT.

The chain carries TRBV29-1 and TRBJ1-2, with a tentative D call TRBD1 (6 bases). The CDR3 loop spans 13 amino acids. With 4 bases removed from V and 11 bases from J, the gap between germline ends came to 20 bases. Germline assignment: CDR1 SQVTM and CDR2 ANQGSEA. DNA for the CDR3: TGCAGCGTTGGGGGGCCGGGATATGGAGGATACACCTTC. This translates into CSVGGPGYGGYTF.

This chain joins TRBV27 and TRBJ2-3, with TRBD1 matching over 8 bases. From germline, CDR1 is MNHEY and CDR2 SMNVEV (reference sequence). The V segment lost 5 bases and the J segment 5 bases; nucleotides outside the gene matches: 3. This CDR3 region has 13 residues. Here the CDR3 reads CASSGQGIDTQYF. The DNA for the CDR3 is TGTGCCAGCAGTGGACAGGGAATAGATACGCAGTATTTT.

This chain connects TRBV9 to TRBJ2-1, with 7 bases lining up with TRBD2. CDR1 SGDLS and CDR2 YYNGEE come from the germline V gene. J gave up 0 bases and V 3 bases, and 3 bases lay outside the gene matches. The CDR3 totals 15 residues. CDR3 in amino acids: CASSGAGVSYNEQFF. The CDR3 region has the DNA TGTGCCAGCAGCGGGGCGGGAGTCTCCTACAATGAGCAGTTCTTC.

About this clone: The same CDR3 also results from other DNA sequences found in this sample. The chain is built from TRBV29-1 and TRBJ1-2, with D tentatively TRBD1 (6 bases). The germline CDR1 and CDR2 sequences are SQVTM and ANQGSEA. V lost 3 bases to trimming and J lost 0 bases, with 8 bases between them. The CDR3 runs to 13 residues. CDR3 DNA sequence: TGCAGCGTTGAGAGGGGGACTAACTATGGCTACACCTTC. Translating it yields CSVERGTNYGYTF. The full variable domain, in which reference TRBV29-1 and TRBJ1-2 provide the parts outside the CDR3, is SAVISQKPSRDICQRGTSLTIQCQVDSQVTMMFWYRQQPGQSLTLIATANQGSEATYESGFVIDKFPISRPNLTFSTLTVSNMSPEDSSIYLCSVERGTNYGYTFGSGTRLTVV.

In this sample, this clone turned up a few times. This chain uses TRBV27 with TRBJ2-7; 7 bases map to TRBD1. In germline, CDR1 is MNHEY, CDR2 SMNVEV (reference sequence). This CDR3 has 13 residues. Trimming cost V 9 bases and J 3 bases; bases outside gene matches: 8. CDR3 protein: CASSDRTSYEQYF. CDR3 DNA: TGTGCCAGTTCGGACAGGACGAGCTACGAGCAGTACTTC.

Concerning this clone itself: An end of the junction differs from the germline gene, which may be a read error. J is TRBJ2-7 and V is TRBV11-2, with D unclear. From germline, CDR1 is SGHAT and CDR2 FQNNGV. The CDR3 is 15 amino acids. The CDR3 DNA is TGTGCCAGCAACTTAGATCTGTTCGTCTCCTACGAGCAGTACTTC. It yields the protein CASNLDLFVSYEQYF.

The chain carries TRBV10-3 and TRBJ2-5, with 10 positions matching TRBD2. The J call may be incorrect, as the DNA end agrees better with TRBJ2-7. CDR3 length: 16 amino acids. The germline V gene has CDR1 ENHRY and CDR2 SYGVKD. The CDR3 nucleotides read TGTGCCATCAGTGAGTCTAGCGGGGGGATCTCCTACGAGCAGTACTTC. Residues: CAISESSGGISYEQYF.

The J gene is TRBJ2-7, the V gene TRBV15; D perhaps matches TRBD1 (6 bases). V was pared by 4 bases and J by 4 bases, with 11 bases between. CDR1 is LNHNV and CDR2 is YYDKDF in the germline V gene (reference sequence). This CDR3 region has 13 residues. CDR3 loop: CATSNTGFYEQYF. In nucleotides, the CDR3 is TGTGCCACCAGCAATACAGGGTTTTACGAGCAGTACTTC.

This clone was picked up a small number of times. The chain joins TRBV7-9 to TRBJ2-1; D not certain. V was clipped by 9 bases and J by 3 bases, with 12 bases between them. CDR1 and CDR2 (germline): SEHNR, FQNEAQ (reference sequence). The length of the CDR3 is 13 residues. CDR3 coding DNA: TGTGCCAGTGGGCCTGACCTCTACAATGAGCAGTTCTTC. Its protein product is CASGPDLYNEQFF.

V is TRBV5-1 and J is TRBJ2-2, with D perhaps TRBD2 (6 bases). Trimming left V 6 bases short and J 7 bases short, with 22 bases between. Germline CDR1 is SGHRS and CDR2 is YFSETQ. The CDR3 consists of 16 residues. The CDR3 spells CASTTILGGISGELFF. CDR3 sequence (DNA): TGCGCCAGCACCACAATCCTCGGGGGAATAAGCGGGGAGCTGTTTTTT.

The V call is TRBV6-1, the J call TRBJ2-7; tentative D call: TRBD1 (6 bases). Trimming shortened V by 7 bases and J by 2 bases, and 15 bases separated the two germline ends. The germline V gene has CDR1 MNHNS and CDR2 SASEGT. This CDR3 spans 14 amino acids. CDR3 in DNA: TGTGCCAGCACCCGGACAGCCTTTACCTACGAGCAGTACTTC. Protein: CASTRTAFTYEQYF.

The chain has TRBV5-4 and TRBJ2-3, with TRBD1 matching 8 bases. CDR3 length equals 15 residues. J was trimmed by 3 bases and V by 0 bases; bases with no gene match: 3. The V gene's germline CDR1 is SGHNT and CDR2 YYREEE (reference sequence). CDR3 coding DNA: TGTGCCAGCAGCTTGGCTAGGACAGGGACAGATACGCAGTATTTT. Its translation is CASSLARTGTDTQYF.

This clone showed up just once. The chain carries TRBV19 and TRBJ1-5; D gene unclear. The CDR3 is 17 amino acids. Germline lookup yields CDR1 LNHDA and CDR2 SQIVND (reference sequence). V was trimmed by 6 bases and J by 0 bases, leaving 18 bases between them. CDR3 protein: CASSSSSVTSSNQPQHF. The DNA for the CDR3 is TGTGCCAGTAGCTCAAGCTCGGTCACCTCTAGCAATCAGCCCCAGCATTTT.

This chain joins TRBV29-1 and TRBJ2-3; possibly TRBD1 for D (6 bases). Trimming stripped 8 bases from V and 2 bases from J, with 11 bases between. Germline V gives CDR1 SQVTM, CDR2 ANQGSEA. The CDR3 totals 12 residues. The CDR3 nucleotides read TGCAGCCTCGGACAGATCACAGATACGCAGTATTTT. Its translation is CSLGQITDTQYF.